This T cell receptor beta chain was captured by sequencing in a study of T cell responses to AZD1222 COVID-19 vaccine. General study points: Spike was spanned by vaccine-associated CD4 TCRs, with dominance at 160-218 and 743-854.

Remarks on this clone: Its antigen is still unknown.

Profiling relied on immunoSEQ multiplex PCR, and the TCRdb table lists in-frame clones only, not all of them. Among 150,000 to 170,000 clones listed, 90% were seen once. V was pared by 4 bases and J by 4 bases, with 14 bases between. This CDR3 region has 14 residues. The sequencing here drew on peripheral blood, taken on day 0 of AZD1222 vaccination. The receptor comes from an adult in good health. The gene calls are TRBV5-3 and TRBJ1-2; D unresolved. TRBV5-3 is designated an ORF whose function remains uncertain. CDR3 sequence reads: CARSPLVNVYGYTF. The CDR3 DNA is TGTGCCAGAAGCCCGCTTGTGAACGTCTATGGCTACACCTTC.